This T cell receptor beta chain was found in a study of CD8 T cells in ankylosing spondylitis. 5'-RACE, quantitative and with molecular barcodes, yielded the TCR beta libraries. TCRdb used MiXCR to reprocess the 5' RACE reads, holding one entry per CDR3 protein. Seen here are roughly 100,000 distinct CDR3 sequences, less than 25% observed once, and the top ten hold over 9%. This clonotype occurred many times. Antigen unknown. Overall study findings and caveats: Earlier studies detected some motif variants in reactive arthritis synovial fluid and blood.

The sequencing sample was made of synovial fluid, either unsorted or a sorted T cell fraction (not recorded which). The origin of this receptor is a male donor with ankylosing spondylitis.

The CDR3 protein is CSASGGGRANTGELFF. Here the CDR3 DNA reads TGCAGTGCTAGCGGCGGCGGGCGTGCGAACACCGGGGAGCTGTTTTTT. The V call is TRBV20-1, the J call TRBJ2-2, with D perhaps TRBD2 (5 bases). The CDR3 sequence is 16 residues long. V lost 3 bases and J lost 0, with 14 bases in between. Per germline, CDR1 DFQATT and CDR2 SNEGSKA (reference sequence).